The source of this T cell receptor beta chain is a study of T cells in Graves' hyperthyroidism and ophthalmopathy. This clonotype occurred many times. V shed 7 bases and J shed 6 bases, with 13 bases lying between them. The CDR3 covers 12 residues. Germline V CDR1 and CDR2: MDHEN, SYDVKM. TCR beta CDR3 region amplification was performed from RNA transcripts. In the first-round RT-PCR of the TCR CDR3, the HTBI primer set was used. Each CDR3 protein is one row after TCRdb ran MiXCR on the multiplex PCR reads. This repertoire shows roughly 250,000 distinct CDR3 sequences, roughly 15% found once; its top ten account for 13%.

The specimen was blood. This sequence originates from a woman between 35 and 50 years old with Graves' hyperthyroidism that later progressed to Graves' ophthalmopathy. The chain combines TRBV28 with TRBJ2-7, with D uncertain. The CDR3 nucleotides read TGTGCCAGCACTCCCGGTATGGGCGAGCAGTACTTC. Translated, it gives CASTPGMGEQYF. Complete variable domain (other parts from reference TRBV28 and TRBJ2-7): DVKVTQSSRYLVKRTGEKVFLECVQDMDHENMFWYRQDPGLGLRLIYFSYDVKMKEKGDIPEGYSVSREKKERFSLILESASTNQTSMYLCASTPGMGEQYFGPGTRLTVT.